What follows are 10 T cell receptor beta chains derived from one specimen sequenced in a study of cytomegalovirus exposure and HLA in healthy donors. The primer mix had 60 Vbeta and 13 Jbeta primers. Sequencing was performed with immunoSEQ multiplex PCR; in TCRdb, only in-frame clones are kept and a portion is missing. The table includes 130,000 or so clones, around four fifths detected once. Source material: PBMCs. The receptor set was obtained from a woman in her forties in good health and CMV-seropositive.

The gene calls are TRBV5-4 and TRBJ2-3; the match to TRBD2 covers 9 bases. V shed 3 bases and J 2 bases; nucleotides not matched to a gene: 7. Germline lookup yields CDR1 SGHNT and CDR2 YYREEE (reference sequence). The CDR3 extends over 16 amino acids. The CDR3, as DNA: TGTGCCAGCAGCTCACATAGCGGGGGAGCCACAGATACGCAGTATTTT. Translated, it gives CASSSHSGGATDTQYF.

The chain joins TRBV30 to TRBJ1-1; 9 bases align to TRBD1. Per germline, CDR1 GTSNPN and CDR2 SVGIG (reference sequence). The CDR3 totals 17 residues. Unmatched junction bases numbered 10, after V lost 0 bases and J lost 2 bases. CDR3 sequence: CAWSVGDRVMTNTEAFF. In DNA form, the CDR3 reads TGTGCCTGGAGTGTAGGGGACAGGGTAATGACTAACACTGAAGCTTTCTTT.

This clone was seen more than once but under ten times. This chain links TRBV30 with TRBJ1-5; D is unclear. This CDR3 region has 13 residues. Germline V CDR1 and CDR2: GTSNPN, SVGIG (reference sequence). V lost 2 bases, J lost 5 bases, and 10 bases lay in between. CDR3 in DNA: TGTGCCTGGAGTCCCGGTCGTGATCAGCCCCAGCATTTT. Translating gives CAWSPGRDQPQHF. Looking up the rest from reference TRBV30 and TRBJ1-5 gives the full variable domain: SQTIHQWPATLVQPVGSPLSLECTVEGTSNPNLYWYRQAAGRGLQLLFYSVGIGQISSEVPQNLSASRPQDRQFILSSKKLLLSDSGFYLCAWSPGRDQPQHFGDGTRLSIL.

The rearrangement links TRBV15 to TRBJ2-7, with TRBD1 matching over 9 bases. Per germline, CDR1 LNHNV and CDR2 YYDKDF (reference sequence). The trim removed 0 bases at V and 2 bases at J, leaving 5 bases unmatched. This CDR3 has 16 amino acids. The CDR3 reads CATSRERDRVPYEQYF. CDR3 nucleotide sequence: TGTGCCACCAGCAGAGAGCGGGACAGGGTTCCCTACGAGCAGTACTTC.

V is TRBV6-5 and J is TRBJ1-5; D might be TRBD1 (5 bases). V gave up 5 bases and J gave up 5 bases, with 16 bases separating them. Germline assignment: CDR1 MNHEY and CDR2 SVGAGI. The CDR3 is made up of 15 amino acids. The CDR3 sequence is CASSPRAKGYQPQHF. CDR3 nucleotide sequence: TGTGCCAGCAGTCCCAGGGCAAAAGGGTATCAGCCCCAGCATTTT.

This chain connects TRBV4-3 to TRBJ2-6, with 7 bases identical to TRBD2. The germline CDR1 and CDR2 sequences are LGHNA and YSLEER. The junction had 11 bases not matched to a gene; V was cut back by 0 bases and J by 0 bases. This CDR3 is built from 20 residues. The CDR3 sequence is CASSQDLLYGGSSGANVLTF. CDR3 nucleotides: TGCGCCAGCAGCCAAGATCTTCTTTATGGCGGGAGCTCTGGGGCCAACGTCCTGACTTTC.

In this sample, this clone turned up a few times. This chain links TRBV6-5 with TRBJ1-1, with D possibly matching TRBD1 (6 bases). The V gene's germline CDR1 is MNHEY and CDR2 SVGAGI. CDR3 size: 15 residues. The V end lost 5 bases, the J end lost 1 base, and 14 bases lay between the germline ends. DNA of the CDR3: TGTGCCAGCAGTCACGGACAGAACCGGAACACTGAAGCTTTCTTT. Its translation: CASSHGQNRNTEAFF.

This clone was found a few times. This chain links TRBV27 with TRBJ1-1; TRBD1 might be the D (5 bases). The germline gives CDR1 MNHEY, CDR2 SMNVEV (reference sequence). The germline V and J ends were trimmed by 2 bases and 0 bases, with 10 bases remaining between them. The CDR3 has 15 residues. In DNA form, the CDR3 reads TGTGCCAGCAGTTTACTCCCAGGGATGAACACTGAAGCTTTCTTT. Encoded protein: CASSLLPGMNTEAFF.

This clone appeared a few times. The rearrangement joins TRBV5-6 to TRBJ2-2; a possible D gene is TRBD1 (5 bases). Germline CDR1 and CDR2: SGHDT and YYEEEE. V was pared by 3 bases and J by 5 bases, with 8 bases between. The CDR3 length is 13 residues. CDR3 residues: CASSWKGTGELFF. CDR3 nucleotides: TGTGCCAGCAGCTGGAAGGGGACCGGGGAGCTGTTTTTT.

A single count supports this clone. The chain couples TRBV28 to TRBJ1-1, with D possibly matching TRBD1 (5 bases). The CDR3 extends over 14 amino acids. Per the germline V gene, CDR1 is MDHEN and CDR2 is SYDVKM. Deletions cut 1 base from V and 5 bases from J, with 11 bases between. The CDR3 sequence is CASSLLGGWTEAFF. CDR3 sequence (DNA): TGTGCCAGCAGTTTATTGGGGGGGTGGACTGAAGCTTTCTTT.